This T cell receptor (beta chain) was identified in a study of spatial heterogeneity in lung cancer. Germline V lookup: CDR1 MNHEY, CDR2 SVGAGI. V lost 4 bases and J 5 bases, leaving 7 bases between the germline ends. CDR3 length: 12 amino acids. This clonotype was picked up many times. Antigen unknown. Because this beta chain is a stray read in a library intended to capture alpha chains, its abundance should not be given much weight. General observations from the study: Detection of ubiquitous tumor TCRs in blood was higher at resection than follow-up.

Unique molecular identifiers, one per molecule, were present on every TCR cDNA molecule. TCRdb recomputed calls from the 5' RACE reads with MiXCR, one row per CDR3 protein. Here the sample spans about 7,000 distinct CDR3 sequences, more than 6% being singletons. The time point: sample taken at primary tumor resection. Unsorted tumor, nontumor lung tissue or cryopreserved PBMC supplied the whole RNA. The donors were fewer than 80 patients with non-small cell lung cancer that was early-stage and untreated. This sequence joins TRBV6-5 and TRBJ2-3, with D unresolved. Specimen: PBMCs, collected at surgery. This receptor was identified in a male donor with early-stage non-small cell lung cancer. The CDR3, as DNA: TGTGCCAGCAGTTCTTTTCGAGATACGCAGTATTTT. This sequence encodes CASSSFRDTQYF.